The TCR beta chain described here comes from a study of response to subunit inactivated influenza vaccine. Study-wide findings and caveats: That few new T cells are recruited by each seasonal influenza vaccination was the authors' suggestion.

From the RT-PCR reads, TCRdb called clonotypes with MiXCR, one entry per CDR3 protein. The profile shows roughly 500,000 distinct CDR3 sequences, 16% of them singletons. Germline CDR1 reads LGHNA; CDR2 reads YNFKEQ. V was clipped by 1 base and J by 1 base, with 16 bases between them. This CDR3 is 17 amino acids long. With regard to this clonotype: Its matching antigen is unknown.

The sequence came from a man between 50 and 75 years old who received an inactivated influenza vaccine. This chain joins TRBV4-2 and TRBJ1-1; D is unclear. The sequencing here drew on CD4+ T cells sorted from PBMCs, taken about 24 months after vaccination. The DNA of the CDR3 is TGTGCCAGCAGCCAAGGGCCATTGACAAGTGCGAACACTGAAGCTTTCTTT. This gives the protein CASSQGPLTSANTEAFF.